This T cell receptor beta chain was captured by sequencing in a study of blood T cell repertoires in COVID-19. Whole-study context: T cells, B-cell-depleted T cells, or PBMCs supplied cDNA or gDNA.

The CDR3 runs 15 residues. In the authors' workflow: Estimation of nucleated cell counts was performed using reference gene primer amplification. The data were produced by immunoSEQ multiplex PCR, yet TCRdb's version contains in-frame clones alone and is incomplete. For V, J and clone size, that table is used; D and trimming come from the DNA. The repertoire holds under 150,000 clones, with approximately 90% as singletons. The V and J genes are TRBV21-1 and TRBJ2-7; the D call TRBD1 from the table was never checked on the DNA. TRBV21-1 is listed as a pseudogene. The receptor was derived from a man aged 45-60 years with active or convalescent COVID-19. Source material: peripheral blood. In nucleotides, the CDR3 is TGTGCCAGCAGCAAATGGGGCTGCAGCTCCTACGAGCAGTACTTC. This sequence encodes CASSKWGCSSYEQYF.